The clone carrying this T cell receptor beta chain was recorded a few times. The record originates from a study of blood T cell repertoires in COVID-19. Study-wide context: T cells, B-cell-depleted T cells, or PBMCs supplied cDNA or gDNA.

How the authors handled the data: Estimated nucleated cell counts came from reference gene primer amplification. Using immunoSEQ multiplex PCR, the repertoire was profiled, and TCRdb retains in-frame clones only, with some absent. The V and J calls and clone size come from that table; D and trimming were worked out from the DNA. The table includes 140,000 to 150,000 clones, more than 75% detected once. The CDR3 spans 13 residues. Germline CDR1 is LGHNA and CDR2 is YNFKEQ. The ends were cut back, 1 base at V and 3 bases at J, with 6 bases in the middle. The source is a man in his forties or fifties who had recovered from COVID-19. The sample comprised peripheral blood. V gene TRBV4-2 combines with J gene TRBJ1-1; no definite D call. The CDR3 DNA follows: TGTGCCAGCAGCCAAGTCGGGGACACTGAAGCTTTCTTT. Protein sequence: CASSQVGDTEAFF.